The entry that follows covers one TCR beta chain sequence. Per germline, CDR1 ENHRY and CDR2 SYGVKD. Trimming removed 6 bases from V and 5 bases from J; junction bases left unmatched: 7. The CDR3 loop spans 14 amino acids. This sample stems from a study of blood T cell repertoires in COVID-19. About the research overall: The origin of the acute and convalescent COVID-19 samples was the United States, Italy and Spain. Nucleic acid was either cDNA or gDNA, and it came from T cells, B-cell-depleted T cells, or PBMCs.

In the study's own analysis: For nucleated cells, counts were estimated from reference gene primer amplification. Only in-frame clones appear in the TCRdb table, and some are missing; sequencing was by immunoSEQ multiplex PCR. From that table come the V and J calls and clone size; the DNA was used to work out D and trimming. This repertoire shows roughly 700,000 clones, approximately 90% found once; its top ten account for under 0.3%. This chain uses TRBV10-3 with TRBJ2-3; 8 positions match TRBD1. The origin of this receptor is a young woman with acute or convalescent COVID-19. Sequences were obtained from peripheral blood. The CDR3 region is CAIRSGQGRDTQYF. The CDR3 region has the DNA TGTGCCATCAGGAGTGGACAGGGTAGAGATACGCAGTATTTT.